The 25 T cell receptor beta chains below come from one sample, sequenced in a study of T cell responses to AZD1222 COVID-19 vaccine. The repertoire was sequenced with immunoSEQ multiplex PCR; TCRdb's copy has only in-frame clones and lacks some. The profile shows roughly 140,000 clones, approximately 90% of them singletons. The sequenced sample was peripheral blood, obtained on day 0 of AZD1222 vaccination. The source of these receptors is an adult in good health.

This clone was counted a few times. V and J are TRBV3-1 (or the pseudogene TRBV3-2) and TRBJ2-3; the D gene is possibly TRBD2 (5 bases). This CDR3 comprises 15 residues. Germline V gene lookup returns CDR1 LGHDT and CDR2 YNNKEL (reference sequence). Trimming took off 5 bases at V and 3 bases at J, with 15 bases between the two ends. The CDR3 region is CASSLSSAGTDTQYF. In DNA, the CDR3 is TGTGCCAGCAGCTTGTCCAGTGCGGGTACAGATACGCAGTATTTT.

The genes are TRBV30 and TRBJ1-5; 9 bases align to TRBD1. The CDR3 has 14 residues. After removal of 2 bases from V and 4 bases from J, the junction contained 3 bases not matched to a gene. Germline values: CDR1 GTSNPN, CDR2 SVGIG (reference sequence). In nucleotides, the CDR3 is TGTGCCTGGAGTAGGGACAGGGATAATCAGCCCCAGCATTTT. Protein: CAWSRDRDNQPQHF.

The chain recombines TRBV24-1 with TRBJ2-2, with D tentatively TRBD1 (6 bases). The CDR3 is made up of 15 amino acids. Germline V gene sequence: CDR1 KGHDR, CDR2 SFDVKD. Trimming removed 7 bases at V and 6 bases at J, with 17 bases between. The CDR3 region has the DNA TGTGCCACCAGCCAAATCTCAGGGGTGGCCGGGGAGCTGTTTTTT. Protein: CATSQISGVAGELFF.

The CDR3 DNA is TGTGCCAGCAGCCCCCTAACTAGCGGGGAAGGCAATGAGCAGTTCTTC. Amino acids: CASSPLTSGEGNEQFF. The chain has TRBV7-9 and TRBJ2-1; 10 bases map to TRBD2. Trimming at V came to 5 bases and at J to 6 bases, leaving 10 bases not matched to a gene. Germline V lookup: CDR1 SEHNR, CDR2 FQNEAQ (reference sequence). The length of the CDR3 is 16 residues.

The genes are TRBV9 and TRBJ1-1, with D tentatively TRBD1 (5 bases). The germline CDR1 and CDR2 sequences are SGDLS and YYNGEE. The V end lost 3 bases, the J end lost 4 bases, and 10 bases lay between the germline ends. This CDR3 has 13 amino acids. The CDR3: CASSAGRGTEAFF. CDR3 DNA: TGTGCCAGCAGCGCCGGGAGGGGCACTGAAGCTTTCTTT.

The rearrangement links TRBV5-1 to TRBJ2-2; 7 bases align to TRBD2. Looked up from germline, CDR1 is SGHRS and CDR2 is YFSETQ. The CDR3 spans 16 residues. V lost 3 bases, J lost 0 bases, and 5 bases stayed unmatched. The CDR3 sequence is CASSSDGGTNTGELFF. In nucleotides, the CDR3 is TGCGCCAGCAGCTCCGACGGGGGGACGAACACCGGGGAGCTGTTTTTT. The full variable domain, with the rest looked up from reference TRBV5-1 and TRBJ2-2, is KAGVTQTPRYLIKTRGQQVTLSCSPISGHRSVSWYQQTPGQGLQFLFEYFSETQRNKGNFPGRFSGRQFSNSRSEMNVSTLELGDSALYLCASSSDGGTNTGELFFGEGSRLTVL.

The chain carries TRBV7-3 and TRBJ2-2; 11 bases are a match to TRBD1. Germline V gene sequence: CDR1 SGHTA, CDR2 FQGTGA. This CDR3 comprises 16 residues. V shed 5 bases and J 6 bases; nucleotides not matched to a gene: 8. This CDR3 reads CASSPRGQGGAGELFF. CDR3 DNA: TGTGCCAGCAGCCCAAGGGGACAGGGGGGCGCCGGGGAGCTGTTTTTT.

The rearrangement links TRBV10-3 to TRBJ2-5, with 11 positions matching TRBD2. The germline CDR1 and CDR2 sequences are ENHRY and SYGVKD. Germline trimming cut 6 bases from V and 5 bases from J; bases unmatched to any gene: 8. This CDR3 is built from 15 residues. CDR3: CAIRVAGGPGETQYF. The CDR3, as DNA: TGTGCCATCAGAGTAGCGGGGGGGCCTGGGGAGACCCAGTACTTC.

The rearrangement uses TRBV19 and TRBJ1-1; the D is unclear. The CDR3 covers 15 residues. Germline V gene data show CDR1 as LNHDA and CDR2 as SQIVND (reference sequence). Trimming pared 0 bases from V and 8 bases from J, leaving 16 bases between. The CDR3 DNA follows: TGTGCCAGTAGTATAGATGCGCGGGGAGTTGGCGAAGCTTTCTTT. This translates into CASSIDARGVGEAFF.

This clone was seen ten or more times. V and J are TRBV19 and TRBJ2-5; D is perhaps TRBD2 (6 bases). The V gene's germline CDR1 is LNHDA and CDR2 SQIVND (reference sequence). The CDR3 has 14 residues. V was pared by 9 bases and J by 5 bases, with 19 bases between. CDR3 amino acids: CASSRTASGETQYF. The CDR3 coding sequence is TGTGCCAGCTCTCGGACGGCCAGCGGGGAGACCCAGTACTTC.

V is TRBV2 and J is TRBJ1-5; no clear D gene. The CDR3 is 16 amino acids. V gave up 2 bases and J gave up 3 bases, with 14 bases separating them. The germline V gene encodes CDR1 SNHLY and CDR2 FYNNEI. The CDR3 coding sequence is TGTGCCAGCAGTGAACAGGCGGCCGGGAACAATCAGCCCCAGCATTTT. Encoded protein: CASSEQAAGNNQPQHF.

The rearrangement joins TRBV5-5 to TRBJ2-7; D call uncertain. The CDR3 length is 14 residues. The V end was cut by 1 base, the J end by 0 bases, with 8 bases between. The germline CDR1 and CDR2 sequences are SGHKS and YYEKEE (reference sequence). CDR3: CASSLNVDSYEQYF. The CDR3 DNA follows: TGTGCCAGCAGCTTGAATGTAGACTCCTACGAGCAGTACTTC.

The chain carries TRBV19 and TRBJ2-2; 15 nucleotides agree with TRBD2. The CDR3 extends over 15 amino acids. From germline, CDR1 is LNHDA and CDR2 SQIVND (reference sequence). Germline trimming cut 7 bases from V and 5 bases from J; bases unmatched to any gene: 2. CDR3 nucleotide sequence: TGTGCCAGTATGGGGACTAGCGGGAGGACCGGGGAGCTGTTTTTT. Amino acid sequence: CASMGTSGRTGELFF. The whole variable domain, remainder taken from reference TRBV19 and TRBJ2-2, is DGGITQSPKYLFRKEGQNVTLSCEQNLNHDAMYWYRQDPGQGLRLIYYSQIVNDFQKGDIAEGYSVSREKKESFPLTVTSAQKNPTAFYLCASMGTSGRTGELFFGEGSRLTVL.

The chain employs TRBV7-8 and TRBJ2-7; perhaps D is TRBD1 or TRBD2 (5 bases each). This CDR3 comprises 15 residues. V was clipped by 2 bases and J by 1 base, with 12 bases between them. CDR1 SGHVS and CDR2 FQNEAQ come from the germline V gene. The CDR3, as DNA: TGTGCCAGCAGCTTATCCCAGGGAGCATCCTACGAGCAGTACTTC. Translating gives CASSLSQGASYEQYF.

The chain links TRBV11-3 to TRBJ2-2; D is perhaps TRBD1 or TRBD2 (6 bases each). Per the germline V gene, CDR1 is SGHNT and CDR2 is YENEEA. The length of the CDR3 is 16 residues. The V gene lost 2 bases and the J gene lost 6 bases, with 16 bases spanning the gap. The CDR3 nucleotides read TGTGCCAGCAGCTTACACTCCAAGGGGGGTCCCGGGGAGCTGTTTTTT. Its protein is CASSLHSKGGPGELFF.

The chain is built from TRBV7-3 and TRBJ2-2; 7 bases match TRBD2. V lost 5 bases, J lost 7 bases, and 7 bases stayed unmatched. Germline CDR1 SGHTA, CDR2 FQGTGA. This CDR3 comprises 14 residues. CDR3 protein: CASSRGVNDGELFF. In nucleotides, the CDR3 is TGTGCCAGCAGCCGGGGGGTTAATGACGGGGAGCTGTTTTTT.

V gene TRBV10-3 combines with J gene TRBJ2-1, with TRBD2 matching 10 bases. V lost 2 bases and J lost 6; bases outside the gene matches: 13. This CDR3 has 18 residues. Germline CDR1 is ENHRY and CDR2 is SYGVKD. The CDR3 DNA reads TGTGCCATCAGTGAGGGACAGCTAGCGGGAGTGGGGGCCAATGAGCAGTTCTTC. The encoded protein is CAISEGQLAGVGANEQFF.

This clone appeared once. The chain combines TRBV27 with TRBJ1-1; D unclear. V lost 5 bases to trimming and J lost 1 base, with 14 bases between them. The CDR3 totals 15 residues. Per germline, CDR1 MNHEY and CDR2 SMNVEV (reference sequence). This CDR3 is CASSARSTANTEAFF. CDR3 nucleotide sequence: TGTGCCAGCAGTGCTAGGTCTACGGCGAACACTGAAGCTTTCTTT.

The J gene is TRBJ1-6, the V gene TRBV13; the D is unclear. Trimming left V 11 bases short and J 9 bases short, with 20 bases between. The CDR3 length is 14 residues. CDR1 is PRHDT, CDR2 FYEKMQ, per germline (reference sequence). The CDR3 spells CACGLPGDFSPLHF. CDR3 nucleotide sequence: TGTGCCTGCGGACTCCCTGGCGATTTTTCACCCCTCCACTTT.

The J gene is TRBJ2-1, the V gene TRBV30; TRBD2 matches 8 bases. Germline CDR1 GTSNPN, CDR2 SVGIG (reference sequence). The CDR3 is 14 amino acids. V lost 3 bases, J lost 0 bases, and 1 base stayed unmatched. The CDR3 region has the DNA TGTGCCTGGAGCGGGGGGGCCTCCTACAATGAGCAGTTCTTC. It is translated as CAWSGGASYNEQFF.

This clone was seen once. This sequence joins TRBV25-1 and TRBJ2-7, with TRBD1 matching 7 bases. Germline trimming cut 3 bases from V and 3 bases from J; bases unmatched to any gene: 5. Germline values: CDR1 MGHDK, CDR2 SYGVNS. The CDR3 totals 14 residues. This chain's CDR3 is CASSETGFLYEQYF. The DNA of the CDR3 is TGTGCCAGCAGTGAGACAGGGTTTCTCTACGAGCAGTACTTC.

The chain links TRBV7-8 to TRBJ2-2; D is unresolved. The germline V and J ends were trimmed by 7 bases and 1 base, with 10 bases remaining between them. CDR1 is SGHVS and CDR2 is FQNEAQ in the germline V gene. This CDR3 has 14 residues. The CDR3 protein is CASIMPGNTGELFF. The CDR3 nucleotides are TGTGCCAGCATTATGCCCGGGAACACCGGGGAGCTGTTTTTT.

This chain connects TRBV7-9 to TRBJ2-7, with D maybe TRBD1 (6 bases). CDR3 length equals 15 residues. The V end lost 2 bases, the J end lost 9 bases, and 20 bases lay between the germline ends. Germline V gene data show CDR1 as SEHNR and CDR2 as FQNEAQ (reference sequence). CDR3 DNA: TGTGCCAGCAGCTTATCCGGGACACGGACCTCGGGGCAGTACTTC. Amino acid sequence: CASSLSGTRTSGQYF.

The CDR3 sequence is CASSWRGGDEQFF. The CDR3 nucleotides read TGCGCCAGCAGCTGGAGGGGAGGCGACGAGCAGTTCTTC. The chain combines TRBV5-1 with TRBJ2-1; maybe TRBD2 (6 bases). The CDR3 covers 13 residues. Germline lookup yields CDR1 SGHRS and CDR2 YFSETQ. V shed 3 bases and J shed 10 bases, with 14 bases lying between them.

The genes are TRBV2 and TRBJ2-7, with TRBD1 matching 8 bases. With V trimmed by 4 bases and J by 3 bases, 2 bases remained unmatched. The CDR3 sequence is 13 residues long. Germline V gene sequence: CDR1 SNHLY, CDR2 FYNNEI. DNA of the CDR3: TGTGCCAGCAGTGGGACAGGGCTCTACGAGCAGTACTTC. This codes for CASSGTGLYEQYF.